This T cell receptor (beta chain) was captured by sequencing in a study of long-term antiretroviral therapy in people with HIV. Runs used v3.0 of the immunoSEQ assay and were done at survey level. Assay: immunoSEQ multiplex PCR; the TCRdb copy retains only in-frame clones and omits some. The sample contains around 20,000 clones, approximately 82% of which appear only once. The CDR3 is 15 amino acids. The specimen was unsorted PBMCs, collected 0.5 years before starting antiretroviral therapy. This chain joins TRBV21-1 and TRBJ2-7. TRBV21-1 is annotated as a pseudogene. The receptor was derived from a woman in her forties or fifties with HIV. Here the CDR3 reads CASSKGDGRSYEQYV. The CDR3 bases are TGTGCCAGCAGCAAAGGTGACGGGCGCTCCTACGAGCAGTACGTC.